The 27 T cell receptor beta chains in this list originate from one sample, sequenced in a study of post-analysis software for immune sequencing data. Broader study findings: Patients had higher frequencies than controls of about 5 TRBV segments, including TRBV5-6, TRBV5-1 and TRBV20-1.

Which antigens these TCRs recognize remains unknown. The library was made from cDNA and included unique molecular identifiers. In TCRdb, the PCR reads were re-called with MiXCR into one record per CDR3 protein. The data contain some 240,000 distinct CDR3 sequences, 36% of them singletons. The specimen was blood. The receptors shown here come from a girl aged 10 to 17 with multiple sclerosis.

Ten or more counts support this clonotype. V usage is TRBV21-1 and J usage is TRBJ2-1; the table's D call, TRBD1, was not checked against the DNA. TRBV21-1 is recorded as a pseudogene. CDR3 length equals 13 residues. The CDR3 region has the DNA TGTGCCAGCCGATTACAGGCCTACAATGAGCAGTTCTTC. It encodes CASRLQAYNEQFF.

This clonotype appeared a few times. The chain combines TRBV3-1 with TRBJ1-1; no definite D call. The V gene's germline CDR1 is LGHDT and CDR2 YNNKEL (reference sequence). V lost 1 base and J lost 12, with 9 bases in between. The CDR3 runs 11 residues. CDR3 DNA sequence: TGTGCCAGCAGCCAAGGTTTGGGATCTTTCTTT. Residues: CASSQGLGSFF.

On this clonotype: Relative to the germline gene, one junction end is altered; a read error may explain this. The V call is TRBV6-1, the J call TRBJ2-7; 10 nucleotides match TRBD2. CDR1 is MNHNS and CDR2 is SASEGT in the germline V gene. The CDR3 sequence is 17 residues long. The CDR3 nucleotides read TGTGCCAGCAGTGAATCGGGACTAGCGAGTAGCTCCTACAAGCAGTACTTC. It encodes CASSESGLASSSYKQYF.

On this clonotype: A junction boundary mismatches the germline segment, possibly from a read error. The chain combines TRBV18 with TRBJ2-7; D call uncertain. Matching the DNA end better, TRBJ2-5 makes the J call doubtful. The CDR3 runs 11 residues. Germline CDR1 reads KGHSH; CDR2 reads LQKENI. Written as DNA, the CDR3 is TGTGCCTGCTCATTCGGGGAGACCCAGTACTTC. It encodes CACSFGETQYF.

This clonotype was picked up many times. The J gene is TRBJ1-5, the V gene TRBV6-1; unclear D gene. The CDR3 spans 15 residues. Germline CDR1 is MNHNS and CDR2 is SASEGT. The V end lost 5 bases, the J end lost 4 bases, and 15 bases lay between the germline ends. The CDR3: CASSLSQVNNQPQHF. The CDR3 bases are TGTGCCAGCAGTTTATCTCAGGTCAATAATCAGCCCCAGCATTTT.

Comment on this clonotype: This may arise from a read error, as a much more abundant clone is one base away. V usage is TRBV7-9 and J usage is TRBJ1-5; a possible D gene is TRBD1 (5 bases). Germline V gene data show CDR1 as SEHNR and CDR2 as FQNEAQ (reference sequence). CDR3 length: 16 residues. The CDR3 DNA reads TGTGCCGGCAGCGCAGAAGGGGCGGGGAGCAATCAGCCCCAGCATTTT. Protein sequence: CAGSAEGAGSNQPQHF.

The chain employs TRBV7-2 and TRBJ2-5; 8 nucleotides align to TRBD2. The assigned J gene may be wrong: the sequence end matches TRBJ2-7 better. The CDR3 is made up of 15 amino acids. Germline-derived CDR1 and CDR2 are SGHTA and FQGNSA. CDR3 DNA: TGTGCCAGCAGCATCCTTAGCGGGACCCCCTACGAGCAGTACTTC. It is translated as CASSILSGTPYEQYF.

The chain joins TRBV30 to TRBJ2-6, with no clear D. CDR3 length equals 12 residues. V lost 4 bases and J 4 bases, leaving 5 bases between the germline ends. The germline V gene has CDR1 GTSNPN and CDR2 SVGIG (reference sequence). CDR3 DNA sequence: TGTGCCTGGACTTCAGGGGCCAACGTCCTGACTTTC. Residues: CAWTSGANVLTF.

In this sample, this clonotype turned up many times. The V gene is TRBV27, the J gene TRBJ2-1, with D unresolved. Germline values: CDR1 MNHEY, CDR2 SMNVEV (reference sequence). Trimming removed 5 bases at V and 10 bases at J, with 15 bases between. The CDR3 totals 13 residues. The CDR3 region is CASSPSRIDEQFF. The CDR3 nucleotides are TGTGCCAGCAGTCCATCCCGTATCGACGAGCAGTTCTTC.

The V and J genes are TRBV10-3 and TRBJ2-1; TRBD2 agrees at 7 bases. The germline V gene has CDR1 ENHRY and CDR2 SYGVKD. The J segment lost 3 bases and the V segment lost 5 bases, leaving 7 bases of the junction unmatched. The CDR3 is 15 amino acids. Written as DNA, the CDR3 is TGTGCCATCAGTCGGGACTACCCCTTCTACAATGAGCAGTTCTTC. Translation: CAISRDYPFYNEQFF.

The DNA of the CDR3 is TGCAGCGTTGAAGCCCGGCCCGGCAGTCGCTCTGGGGCCAACGTCCTGACTTTC. This translates into CSVEARPGSRSGANVLTF. The chain carries TRBV29-1 and TRBJ2-6; D is uncertain. Trimming shortened V by 1 base and J by 0 bases, and 16 bases separated the two germline ends. The CDR3 has 18 residues. From germline, CDR1 is SQVTM and CDR2 ANQGSEA.

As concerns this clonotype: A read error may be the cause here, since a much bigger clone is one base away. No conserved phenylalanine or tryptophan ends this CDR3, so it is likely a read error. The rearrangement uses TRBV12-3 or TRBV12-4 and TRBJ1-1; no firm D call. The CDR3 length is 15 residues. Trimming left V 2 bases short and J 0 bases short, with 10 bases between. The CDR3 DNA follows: TGTGCCAGCAGTTTAAGCAGGAGAATGAACACTGAAGCTTTCTTG. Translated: CASSLSRRMNTEAFL.

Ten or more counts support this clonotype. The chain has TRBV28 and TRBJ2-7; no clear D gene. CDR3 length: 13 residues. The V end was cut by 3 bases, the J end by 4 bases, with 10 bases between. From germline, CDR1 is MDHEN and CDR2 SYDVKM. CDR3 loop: CASSFRNGYEQYF. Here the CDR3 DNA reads TGTGCCAGCAGTTTCCGAAACGGGTACGAGCAGTACTTC. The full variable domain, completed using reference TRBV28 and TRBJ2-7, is DVKVTQSSRYLVKRTGEKVFLECVQDMDHENMFWYRQDPGLGLRLIYFSYDVKMKEKGDIPEGYSVSREKKERFSLILESASTNQTSMYLCASSFRNGYEQYFGPGTRLTVT.

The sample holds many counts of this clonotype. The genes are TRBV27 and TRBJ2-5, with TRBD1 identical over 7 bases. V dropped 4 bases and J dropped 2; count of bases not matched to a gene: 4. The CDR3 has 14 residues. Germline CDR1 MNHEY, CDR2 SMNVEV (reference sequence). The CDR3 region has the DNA TGTGCCAGCAGTTCCTGGGACAGTCAAGAGACCCAGTACTTC. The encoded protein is CASSSWDSQETQYF.

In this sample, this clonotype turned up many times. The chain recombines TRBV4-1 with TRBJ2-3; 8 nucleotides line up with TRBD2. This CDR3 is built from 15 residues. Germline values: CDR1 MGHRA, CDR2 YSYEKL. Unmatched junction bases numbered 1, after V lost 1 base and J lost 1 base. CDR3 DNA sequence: TGCGCCAGCAGCCAAGTACTAGCGGGCACAGATACGCAGTATTTT. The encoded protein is CASSQVLAGTDTQYF.

Here the CDR3 reads CASKGDRTSGANVLTF. The CDR3, as DNA: TGCGCCAGCAAGGGGGACAGGACCTCTGGGGCCAACGTCCTGACTTTC. This chain joins TRBV5-1 and TRBJ2-6; TRBD1 agrees at 8 bases. The V and J ends lost 6 bases and 0 bases, in that order; junction bases with no gene match: 5. Germline CDR1 and CDR2: SGHRS and YFSETQ. This CDR3 contains 16 residues.

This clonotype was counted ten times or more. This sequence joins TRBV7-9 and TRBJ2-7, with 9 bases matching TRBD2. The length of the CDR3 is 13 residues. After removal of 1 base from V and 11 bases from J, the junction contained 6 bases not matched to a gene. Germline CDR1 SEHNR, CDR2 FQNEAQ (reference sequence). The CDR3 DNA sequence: TGTGCCAGCAGCTTAGTAGCGGGAGACCTGGAGTACTTC. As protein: CASSLVAGDLEYF.

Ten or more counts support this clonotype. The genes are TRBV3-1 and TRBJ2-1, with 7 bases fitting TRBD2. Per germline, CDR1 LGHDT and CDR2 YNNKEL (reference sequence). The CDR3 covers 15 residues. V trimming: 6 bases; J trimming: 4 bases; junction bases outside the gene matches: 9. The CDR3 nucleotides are TGTGCCAGCAGACGGGGGGTAGAGAAATACAATGAGCAGTTCTTC. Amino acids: CASRRGVEKYNEQFF.

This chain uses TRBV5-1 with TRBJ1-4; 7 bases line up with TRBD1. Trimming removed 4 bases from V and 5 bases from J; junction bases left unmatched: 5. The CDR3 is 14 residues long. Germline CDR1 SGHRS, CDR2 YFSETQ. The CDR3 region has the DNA TGCGCCAGCAGCCCGGACAGGAACAATGAAAAACTGTTTTTT. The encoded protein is CASSPDRNNEKLFF.

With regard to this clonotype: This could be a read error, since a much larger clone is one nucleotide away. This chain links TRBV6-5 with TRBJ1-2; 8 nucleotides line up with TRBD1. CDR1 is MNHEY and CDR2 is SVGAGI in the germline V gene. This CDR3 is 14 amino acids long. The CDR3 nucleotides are TGTGCCGGCAGGAACGGTGACAGGGGTAATGGCTACACCTTC. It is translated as CAGRNGDRGNGYTF.

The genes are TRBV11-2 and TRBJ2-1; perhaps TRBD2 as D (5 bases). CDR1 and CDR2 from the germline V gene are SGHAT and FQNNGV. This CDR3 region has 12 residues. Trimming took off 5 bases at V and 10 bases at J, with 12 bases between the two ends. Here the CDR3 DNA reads TGTGCCAGCAGCGCCCTAGCCGGGGAGCAGTTCTTC. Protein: CASSALAGEQFF.

The CDR3 nucleotides are TGTGCCAGCAGCGTAGTTTTGGCCATGAACACTGAAGCTTTCTTT. Encoded protein: CASSVVLAMNTEAFF. This rearrangement joins TRBV7-2 to TRBJ1-1; D unclear. This CDR3 is built from 15 residues. V shed 5 bases and J shed 0 bases, with 13 bases lying between them. CDR1 SGHTA and CDR2 FQGNSA come from the germline V gene.

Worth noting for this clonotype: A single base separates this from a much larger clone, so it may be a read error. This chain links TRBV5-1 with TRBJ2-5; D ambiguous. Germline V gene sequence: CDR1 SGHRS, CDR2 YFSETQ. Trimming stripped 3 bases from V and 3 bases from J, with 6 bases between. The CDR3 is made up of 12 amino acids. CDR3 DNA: TGCGCCAGCAGCTGGGAAAAAGAGACCCAGTACTTC. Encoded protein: CASSWEKETQYF.

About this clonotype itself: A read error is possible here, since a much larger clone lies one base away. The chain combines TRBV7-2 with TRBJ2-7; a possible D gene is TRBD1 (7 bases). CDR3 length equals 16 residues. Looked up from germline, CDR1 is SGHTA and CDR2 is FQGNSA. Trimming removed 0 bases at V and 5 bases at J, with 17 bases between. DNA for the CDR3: TGTACCAGCAGCTTAGCCAACCTGCCAGGGGGGAACGAGCAGTACTTC. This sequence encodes CTSSLANLPGGNEQYF.

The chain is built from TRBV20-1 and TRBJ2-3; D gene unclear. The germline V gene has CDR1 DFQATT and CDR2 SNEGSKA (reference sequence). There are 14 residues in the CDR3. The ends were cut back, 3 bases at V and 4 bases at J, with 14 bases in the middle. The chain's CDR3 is CSARGLLVPDTQYF. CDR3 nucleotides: TGCAGTGCTAGGGGCCTACTTGTTCCAGATACGCAGTATTTT.

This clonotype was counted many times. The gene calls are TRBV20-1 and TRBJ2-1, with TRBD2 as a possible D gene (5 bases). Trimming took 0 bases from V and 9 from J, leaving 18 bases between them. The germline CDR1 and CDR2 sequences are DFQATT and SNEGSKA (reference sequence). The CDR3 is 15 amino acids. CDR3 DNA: TGCAGTGCTAGAGAAACGGAGGCAGACGGCGGTGAGCAGTTCTTC. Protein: CSARETEADGGEQFF.

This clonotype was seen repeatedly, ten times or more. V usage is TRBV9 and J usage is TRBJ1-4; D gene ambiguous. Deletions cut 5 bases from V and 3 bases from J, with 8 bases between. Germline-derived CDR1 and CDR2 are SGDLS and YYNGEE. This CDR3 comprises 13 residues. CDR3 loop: CASRSGPNEKLFF. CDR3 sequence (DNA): TGTGCCAGCAGGAGCGGGCCTAATGAAAAACTGTTTTTT.